The present T cell receptor beta chain was sequenced within a study of T cells in Graves' hyperthyroidism and ophthalmopathy. Stable hyperthyroidism: no ophthalmopathy progression over 18 months of follow-up. Thyroid ultrasound and orbital computed tomography, with clinical symptoms and serum thyroxine and TRAb, informed diagnoses. Study-level findings and limits: In blood, most of the thyroid clonotypes expanded above 0.001 were also present. The model identified upcoming ophthalmopathy a median approximately 6.5 months ahead of onset.

V lost 9 bases and J lost 4; bases outside the gene matches: 26. CDR1 SGHNT and CDR2 YENEEA come from the germline V gene. The CDR3 covers 20 residues. TCR beta CDR3 region amplification was performed from RNA transcripts. Primed by the HTBI set, a first-round RT-PCR was run on the TCR CDR3. TCRdb redid the calling of the multiplex PCR reads with MiXCR, one entry per CDR3 protein. The table shows about 290,000 distinct CDR3 sequences, with roughly 15% occurring only once. This clonotype has a handful of counts. Its antigen is as yet unknown. This clonotype was obtained from a woman in her thirties or forties with Graves' hyperthyroidism. This rearrangement joins TRBV11-3 to TRBJ2-2; 7 bases fit TRBD2. The specimen was blood. CDR3 region: CARVRWIGGRRVPGTGELFF. DNA for the CDR3: TGTGCCAGGGTCCGATGGATTGGCGGGAGAAGAGTCCCAGGCACCGGGGAGCTGTTTTTT.